This entry lists 31 T cell receptor beta chains sequenced from one sample in a study of cytomegalovirus exposure and HLA in healthy donors. This PCR relied on a set of 60 Vbeta primers and 13 Jbeta primers. Using immunoSEQ multiplex PCR, the repertoire was profiled, and TCRdb retains in-frame clones only, with some absent. This sample yields about 50,000 clones, of which around 81% are seen a single time; under 2.5% belongs to the top ten. Sample: PBMCs. These receptors all come from a boy younger than 18 in good health and CMV-seropositive.

This chain connects TRBV4-2 to TRBJ2-7; 12 bases fit TRBD2. Germline V CDR1 and CDR2: LGHNA, YNFKEQ. V dropped 1 base and J dropped 2; count of bases not matched to a gene: 0. The CDR3 is 15 residues long. CDR3 DNA: TGTGCCAGCAGCCAAGGACTAGCGGGGGCCTACGAGCAGTACTTC. Protein product: CASSQGLAGAYEQYF.

In this sample, this clone turned up once. The chain uses TRBV2 and TRBJ2-5; TRBD1 aligns across 10 bases. Germline trimming cut 6 bases from V and 7 bases from J; bases unmatched to any gene: 5. CDR3 length equals 13 residues. The V gene's germline CDR1 is SNHLY and CDR2 FYNNEI. The DNA for the CDR3 is TGTGCCAGCAGAGACAGGGGGCAGGGGACCCAGTACTTC. Translation gives CASRDRGQGTQYF.

This chain uses TRBV27 with TRBJ1-1, with 8 positions matching TRBD1. The CDR3 runs 14 residues. CDR1 and CDR2 from the germline V gene are MNHEY and SMNVEV (reference sequence). V lost 6 bases to trimming and J lost 5 bases; unmatched junction nucleotides: 8. The CDR3 nucleotides read TGTGCCAGCAGACTAGGACAGGGTGGGACTGAAGCTTTCTTT. It is translated as CASRLGQGGTEAFF.

This clone was recorded only once. The chain has TRBV7-9 and TRBJ2-5; the match to TRBD2 covers 12 bases. V lost 10 bases, J lost 5 bases, and 14 bases stayed unmatched. Germline V gene lookup returns CDR1 SEHNR and CDR2 FQNEAQ (reference sequence). CDR3 length: 16 amino acids. The CDR3 bases are TGTGCCACCCCGGCTAGCGGGGGGGCCAGCGTCGAGACCCAGTACTTC. Translated: CATPASGGASVETQYF.

The chain employs TRBV11-2 and TRBJ1-1; tentative D call: TRBD1 (5 bases). V shed 5 bases and J shed 0 bases, with 10 bases lying between them. Germline V lookup: CDR1 SGHAT, CDR2 FQNNGV. The CDR3 is 14 amino acids. CDR3 sequence reads: CASSRQIMNTEAFF. The CDR3 region has the DNA TGTGCCAGCAGCCGACAGATCATGAACACTGAAGCTTTCTTT.

This sequence joins TRBV5-1 and TRBJ2-6; no firm D call. Germline lookup yields CDR1 SGHRS and CDR2 YFSETQ. The V end was cut by 3 bases, the J end by 2 bases, with 6 bases between. The CDR3 is 14 amino acids. DNA of the CDR3: TGCGCCAGCAGCTCACAAGCTGGGGCCAACGTCCTGACTTTC. It codes for CASSSQAGANVLTF.

This clone was detected only once. The rearrangement joins TRBV6-1 to TRBJ2-1, with 10 bases lining up with TRBD2. The V gene's germline CDR1 is MNHNS and CDR2 SASEGT. Losses at the gene ends were 7 bases for V and 5 bases for J; bases not matched to a gene: 5. The CDR3 loop spans 14 amino acids. This CDR3 reads CASTLLAGNNEQFF. The CDR3 DNA follows: TGTGCCAGCACTTTACTAGCGGGGAACAATGAGCAGTTCTTC.

V and J are TRBV14 and TRBJ2-3; TRBD1 aligns across 7 bases. Trimming at V came to 6 bases and at J to 2 bases, leaving 5 bases not matched to a gene. The germline V gene encodes CDR1 SGHDN and CDR2 FVKESK. The CDR3 is 14 residues long. DNA of the CDR3: TGTGCCAGCAGGAGACAGGGATCCACAGATACGCAGTATTTT. Amino acids: CASRRQGSTDTQYF.

The chain couples TRBV7-2 to TRBJ1-6; D is uncertain. Between the trimmed V and J ends, which lost 3 bases and 8 bases, there was a span of 8 bases. Per the germline V gene, CDR1 is SGHTA and CDR2 is FQGNSA. The length of the CDR3 is 13 residues. The CDR3: CASSLASHSPLHF. The CDR3 DNA is TGTGCCAGCAGCTTGGCCAGTCATTCACCCCTCCACTTT.

J is TRBJ1-4 and V is TRBV5-4; D is unresolved. V lost 5 bases and J 6 bases, leaving 8 bases between the germline ends. The CDR3 totals 12 residues. Germline V gene data show CDR1 as SGHNT and CDR2 as YYREEE (reference sequence). The CDR3 nucleotides are TGTGCCAGCAGTCAAGCCGATGAAAAACTGTTTTTT. Its protein is CASSQADEKLFF.

The chain recombines TRBV5-6 with TRBJ2-3, with a tentative D call TRBD2 (5 bases). The V gene lost 4 bases and the J gene lost 0 bases, with 18 bases spanning the gap. The germline gives CDR1 SGHDT, CDR2 YYEEEE. The CDR3 consists of 17 residues. The CDR3 DNA reads as TGTGCCAGCAGCATAGGACTGTATACTTATAGCACAGATACGCAGTATTTT. It encodes CASSIGLYTYSTDTQYF.

V usage is TRBV6-5 and J usage is TRBJ2-1; tentatively, D is TRBD1 (5 bases). The CDR3 has 13 amino acids. Trimming cost V 4 bases and J 8 bases, with 12 bases left between them. Looked up from germline, CDR1 is MNHEY and CDR2 is SVGAGI. The CDR3 loop is CASSLTARYEQFF. CDR3 bases: TGTGCCAGCAGTTTGACAGCTAGGTATGAGCAGTTCTTC.

This chain joins TRBV4-1 and TRBJ1-5; a weak D match, TRBD1 (6 bases). The germline V gene encodes CDR1 MGHRA and CDR2 YSYEKL. The CDR3 covers 15 residues. V lost 2 bases and J 7 bases, leaving 15 bases between the germline ends. The CDR3 nucleotides read TGCGCCAGCAGCCAAACCGGGGTCAGGGGCCAGCCCCAGCATTTT. The encoded protein is CASSQTGVRGQPQHF.

The chain employs TRBV4-1 and TRBJ2-3; a weak D match, TRBD2 (6 bases). In germline, CDR1 is MGHRA, CDR2 YSYEKL. The CDR3 totals 15 residues. The germline V and J ends were trimmed by 1 base and 4 bases, with 12 bases remaining between them. The CDR3 sequence: CASSQGVAVADTQYF. CDR3 DNA: TGCGCCAGCAGCCAAGGGGTAGCGGTGGCAGATACGCAGTATTTT.

This rearrangement joins TRBV6-5 to TRBJ2-3; 8 nucleotides line up with TRBD1. Germline V gives CDR1 MNHEY, CDR2 SVGAGI. V was clipped by 11 bases and J by 1 base; unmatched bases: 8. The CDR3 covers 14 residues. Here the CDR3 reads CACQLDRGTDTQYF. The CDR3 nucleotides are TGTGCCTGTCAGTTGGACAGGGGCACAGATACGCAGTATTTT.

This chain joins TRBV7-2 and TRBJ2-5, with TRBD1 identical over 7 bases. The V gene's germline CDR1 is SGHTA and CDR2 FQGNSA. The CDR3 is made up of 15 amino acids. Trimming at V came to 5 bases and at J to 2 bases, leaving 8 bases not matched to a gene. The CDR3 here is CASSMGVRGQETQYF. In DNA form, the CDR3 reads TGTGCCAGCAGCATGGGGGTCAGGGGGCAAGAGACCCAGTACTTC.

The V gene is TRBV6-1, the J gene TRBJ2-7; possibly TRBD1 for D (5 bases). Trimming removed 7 bases from V and 2 bases from J, with 12 bases in between. CDR3 length equals 13 residues. Per germline, CDR1 MNHNS and CDR2 SASEGT. The CDR3 DNA reads TGTGCCAGCACCGCGGTGACAGCCTACGAGCAGTACTTC. It yields the protein CASTAVTAYEQYF.

The chain is built from TRBV7-9 and TRBJ1-4, with D possibly being TRBD1 (6 bases). CDR1 and CDR2 from the germline V gene are SEHNR and FQNEAQ (reference sequence). Trimming took off 2 bases at V and 3 bases at J, with 13 bases between the two ends. CDR3 length equals 16 residues. CDR3 protein: CASSLNRASSNEKLFF. CDR3 DNA sequence: TGTGCCAGCAGCTTAAACAGGGCCTCTTCTAATGAAAAACTGTTTTTT.

In DNA form, the CDR3 reads TGTGCCAGCAGCGACGCCCCGGGAGGGGTCTACGAGCAGTACTTC. This gives the protein CASSDAPGGVYEQYF. The chain recombines TRBV6-5 with TRBJ2-7; 8 nucleotides line up with TRBD2. The CDR3 sequence is 15 residues long. Looked up from germline, CDR1 is MNHEY and CDR2 is SVGAGI. Trimming cost V 6 bases and J 3 bases; bases outside gene matches: 10.

The chain links TRBV4-1 to TRBJ2-3, with 7 bases that match TRBD2. This CDR3 is 14 amino acids long. Germline CDR1 and CDR2: MGHRA and YSYEKL. V was clipped by 7 bases and J by 0 bases; unmatched bases: 4. CDR3 DNA sequence: TGCGCCAGCAAAGCGGGGTCTAGCACAGATACGCAGTATTTT. It encodes CASKAGSSTDTQYF.

V gene TRBV2 combines with J gene TRBJ1-1; D ambiguous. The germline V gene encodes CDR1 SNHLY and CDR2 FYNNEI. V lost 6 bases and J lost 14, with 28 bases in between. The CDR3 totals 15 residues. CDR3 bases: TGTGCCAGCAGCAGCAACAGAGACCCCGGTCTTACCAGGTTCTTT. Translating gives CASSSNRDPGLTRFF.

CDR3 sequence: CASTSQGGQPQHF. CDR3 sequence (DNA): TGTGCCAGCACTTCTCAGGGCGGTCAGCCCCAGCATTTT. The chain uses TRBV18 and TRBJ1-5, with D maybe TRBD1 (5 bases). The germline gives CDR1 KGHSH, CDR2 LQKENI. This CDR3 has 13 amino acids. V was shortened by 8 bases and J by 6 bases, with 14 bases between the two germline ends.

The chain combines TRBV6-1 with TRBJ1-4, with a possible D match to TRBD1 (5 bases). V lost 2 bases to trimming and J lost 6 bases, with 13 bases between them. Germline V lookup: CDR1 MNHNS, CDR2 SASEGT. CDR3 size: 15 residues. CDR3 loop: CASSERRVYDEKLFF. CDR3 nucleotides: TGTGCCAGCAGTGAACGCAGGGTCTACGATGAAAAACTGTTTTTT.

This chain connects TRBV2 to TRBJ2-7, with TRBD1 identical over 9 bases. The ends lost 1 base at V and 4 bases at J; junction bases unmatched: 8. Germline V lookup: CDR1 SNHLY, CDR2 FYNNEI. The CDR3 loop spans 16 amino acids. CDR3 in DNA: TGTGCCAGCAGTGAAGGGCCCGCGGGACAGGGTTACGAGCAGTACTTC. Its translation is CASSEGPAGQGYEQYF.

Written as DNA, the CDR3 is TGTGCCAGTAGTACCGGGACAGGCCGTGCGGATACGCAGTATTTT. Amino acids: CASSTGTGRADTQYF. The V and J genes are TRBV19 and TRBJ2-3; 8 bases agree with TRBD1. The CDR3 is made up of 15 amino acids. Trimming cost V 4 bases and J 6 bases; bases outside gene matches: 9. The germline CDR1 and CDR2 sequences are LNHDA and SQIVND (reference sequence). Full variable domain (outside the CDR3, taken from reference TRBV19 and TRBJ2-3): DGGITQSPKYLFRKEGQNVTLSCEQNLNHDAMYWYRQDPGQGLRLIYYSQIVNDFQKGDIAEGYSVSREKKESFPLTVTSAQKNPTAFYLCASSTGTGRADTQYFGPGTRLTVL.

The J gene is TRBJ1-1, the V gene TRBV7-2; D may be TRBD1 (5 bases). The CDR3 extends over 14 amino acids. Trimming left V 5 bases short and J 0 bases short, with 10 bases between. Looked up from germline, CDR1 is SGHTA and CDR2 is FQGNSA. DNA of the CDR3: TGTGCCAGCAGCACCCAGGGCTTGAACACTGAAGCTTTCTTT. This gives the protein CASSTQGLNTEAFF.

About this clone itself: The missing conserved phenylalanine or tryptophan at the end of this CDR3 makes a read error likely. This chain connects TRBV5-4 to TRBJ2-7; D possibly corresponds to TRBD1 (6 bases). Trimming left V 1 base short and J 3 bases short, with 8 bases between. Per germline, CDR1 SGHNT and CDR2 YYREEE (reference sequence). This CDR3 comprises 13 residues. CDR3 nucleotides: TGTGCCAGCAGCTTGAACAGGGACTACGAGCAGTACCTC. As protein: CASSLNRDYEQYL.

The CDR3 sequence is CASSQEGGGAPYNEQFF. For the CDR3, the DNA is TGTGCCAGCAGCCAAGAAGGTGGGGGGGCCCCCTACAATGAGCAGTTCTTC. The chain recombines TRBV4-2 with TRBJ2-1, with D possibly TRBD2 on 7 matching bases. The CDR3 contains 17 residues. Germline CDR1 reads LGHNA; CDR2 reads YNFKEQ. V was trimmed by 0 bases and J by 2 bases, leaving 14 bases between them.

The chain couples TRBV29-1 to TRBJ1-2; TRBD1 matches at 8 bases. This CDR3 has 13 amino acids. Germline-derived CDR1 and CDR2 are SQVTM and ANQGSEA. J gave up 4 bases and V 1 base, and 2 bases lay outside the gene matches. CDR3 protein: CSVEVTGAYGYTF. The CDR3, as DNA: TGCAGCGTTGAAGTGACAGGGGCCTATGGCTACACCTTC.

V is TRBV2 and J is TRBJ1-4, with a weak D call TRBD1 (6 bases). The CDR3 is 12 residues long. The germline V gene has CDR1 SNHLY and CDR2 FYNNEI. V gave up 10 bases and J gave up 7 bases, with 13 bases separating them. This CDR3 is CANRVGGEKLFF. The CDR3 DNA reads TGTGCCAACAGGGTAGGCGGTGAAAAACTGTTTTTT. Together with reference TRBV2 and TRBJ1-4, the CDR3 gives the full variable domain: EPEVTQTPSHQVTQMGQEVILRCVPISNHLYFYWYRQILGQKVEFLVSFYNNEISEKSEIFDDQFSVERPDGSNFTLKIRSTKLEDSAMYFCANRVGGEKLFFGSGTQLSVL.

The genes are TRBV15 and TRBJ1-4; 7 bases match TRBD1. V gave up 0 bases and J gave up 4 bases; unmatched junction bases: 2. Germline CDR1 and CDR2: LNHNV and YYDKDF (reference sequence). This CDR3 is built from 15 residues. The CDR3 spells CATSREDRSNEKLFF. In DNA, the CDR3 is TGTGCCACCAGCAGAGAGGACAGGAGTAATGAAAAACTGTTTTTT. The whole variable domain, remainder taken from reference TRBV15 and TRBJ1-4, is DAMVIQNPRYQVTQFGKPVTLSCSQTLNHNVMYWYQQKSSQAPKLLFHYYDKDFNNEADTPDNFQSRRPNTSFCFLDIRSPGLGDTAMYLCATSREDRSNEKLFFGSGTQLSVL.